The rows below give T cell receptor beta chains drawn from one sample of a study of cytomegalovirus exposure and HLA in healthy donors. The data were produced by immunoSEQ multiplex PCR, yet TCRdb's version contains in-frame clones alone and is incomplete. This table holds 150,000 to 200,000 clones, approximately 80% found once. The sample consisted of PBMCs. All receptors come from a female donor in good health and CMV-seronegative. Each CDR3 is given without its conserved first and last residue.

V	J	CDR3
TRBV14	TRBJ2-5	ASALKGAGETQY
TRBV9	TRBJ2-3	ASSVGRGPSTDTQY
TRBV7-9	TRBJ2-2	ASRSPPRENTGELF
TRBV6-1	TRBJ2-6	ASSEGYSGANVLT
TRBV11-2	TRBJ2-2	ASSFGLALTGELF
TRBV11-3	NA	ASSPQGLGEQY
TRBV18	TRBJ1-1	ASSLRGGAEAF
TRBV28	TRBJ2-5	ASSSGLGYQETQY
TRBV7-9	TRBJ2-3	ASSLGQAAADAQY
TRBV2	TRBJ2-7	ASSGLGGAGEQY
TRBV29-1	TRBJ1-4	SVGATGGSNEKLF
TRBV12-5	TRBJ2-1	ASADKAGGADEQF
TRBV19	TRBJ2-5	AGAYRVGETQY
TRBV5-6	TRBJ1-1	ASSITGGTEAF
TRBV10-3	TRBJ1-1	AIRDRTNTEAF
TRBV27	TRBJ1-2	ASSPRQGSYGYT
TRBV9	TRBJ2-1	ASSVLGAGNEQF
TRBV29-1	TRBJ2-5	SVELNGLGTGEQY
TRBV5-1	TRBJ2-7	ASSGLQGDSYEQY
TRBV12-5	TRBJ2-7	ASGLVAGGPSEQY
TRBV27	TRBJ2-2	ASSGTGTRGTGELF
TRBV5-1	TRBJ2-5	ASSLAGGKETQY
TRBV28	TRBJ2-7	ASSLLGTSDEQY
TRBV7-2	TRBJ2-7	ASSAQAGGPYEQY
TRBV5-1	TRBJ2-1	ASSLGAGRGEQF
TRBV7-8	TRBJ2-7	ASSPMEQRILRLY
TRBV5-4	TRBJ2-3	ASSLVLGGASTDTQY
TRBV29-1	TRBJ1-1	SVGQMNTEAF
TRBV5-1	TRBJ1-1	ASSLTGGGAEAF
TRBV15	TRBJ1-5	ATSRDLEGQPQH
TRBV6-1	TRBJ1-1	ASSEARQGRYYTEAF
TRBV18	TRBJ2-5	ASSPRGVYQETQY
TRBV7-2	TRBJ1-2	ASSLGGGQISYGYT
TRBV5-1	TRBJ1-6	ASSFGYGERDSPLH